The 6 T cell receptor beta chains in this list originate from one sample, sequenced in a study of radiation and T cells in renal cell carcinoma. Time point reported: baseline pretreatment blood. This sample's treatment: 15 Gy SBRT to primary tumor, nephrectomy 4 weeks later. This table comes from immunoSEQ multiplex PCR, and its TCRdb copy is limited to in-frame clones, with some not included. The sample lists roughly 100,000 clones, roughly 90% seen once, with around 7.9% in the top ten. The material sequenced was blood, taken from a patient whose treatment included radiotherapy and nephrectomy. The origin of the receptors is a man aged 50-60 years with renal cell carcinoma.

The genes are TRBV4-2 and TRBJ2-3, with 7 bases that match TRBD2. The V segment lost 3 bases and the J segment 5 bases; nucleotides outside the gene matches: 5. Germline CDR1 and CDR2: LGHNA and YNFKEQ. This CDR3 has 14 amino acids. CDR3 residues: CASSQGLFVDTQYF. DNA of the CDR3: TGTGCCAGCAGCCAGGGACTATTCGTAGATACGCAGTATTTT.

For the CDR3, the DNA is TGTGCCAGCAGTTACTCGTGGAGGGCCGGGGAGCTGTTTTTT. This encodes CASSYSWRAGELFF. The V and J genes are TRBV6-5 and TRBJ2-2; maybe TRBD2 (6 bases). This CDR3 region has 14 residues. Germline V gene lookup returns CDR1 MNHEY and CDR2 SVGAGI. The ends were cut back, 0 bases at V and 6 bases at J, with 8 bases in the middle.

CDR3 DNA sequence: TGCGCCAGCAGCAAGGGACAGCCTCAAGAGACCCAGTACTTC. It encodes CASSKGQPQETQYF. The J gene is TRBJ2-5, the V gene TRBV5-1, with 7 bases aligning to TRBD1. The ends lost 4 bases at V and 2 bases at J; junction bases unmatched: 5. This CDR3 is 14 amino acids long. Germline CDR1 is SGHRS and CDR2 is YFSETQ.

CDR3 loop: CASSQSGVSYEQYF. The CDR3 bases are TGTGCCAGCAGTCAAAGCGGGGTCTCCTACGAGCAGTACTTC. V gene TRBV6-6 combines with J gene TRBJ2-7; 7 nucleotides align to TRBD2. The CDR3 extends over 14 amino acids. Germline V gene sequence: CDR1 MNHNY, CDR2 SVGAGI (reference sequence). The junction had 4 bases not matched to a gene; V was cut back by 5 bases and J by 0 bases.

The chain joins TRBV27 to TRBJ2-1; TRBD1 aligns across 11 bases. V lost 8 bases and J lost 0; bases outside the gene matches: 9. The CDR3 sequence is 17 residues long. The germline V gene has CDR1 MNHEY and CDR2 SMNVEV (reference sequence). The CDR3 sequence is CASSRTGGRSSYNEQFF. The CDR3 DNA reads TGTGCCAGCTCCCGGACAGGGGGCCGGAGCTCCTACAATGAGCAGTTCTTC.

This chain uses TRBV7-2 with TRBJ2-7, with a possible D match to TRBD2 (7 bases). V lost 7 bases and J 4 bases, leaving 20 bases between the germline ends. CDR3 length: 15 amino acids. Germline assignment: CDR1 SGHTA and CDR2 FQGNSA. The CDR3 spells CASTSWAGAEYEQYF. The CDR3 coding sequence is TGTGCCAGCACCAGTTGGGCGGGGGCGGAATACGAGCAGTACTTC.